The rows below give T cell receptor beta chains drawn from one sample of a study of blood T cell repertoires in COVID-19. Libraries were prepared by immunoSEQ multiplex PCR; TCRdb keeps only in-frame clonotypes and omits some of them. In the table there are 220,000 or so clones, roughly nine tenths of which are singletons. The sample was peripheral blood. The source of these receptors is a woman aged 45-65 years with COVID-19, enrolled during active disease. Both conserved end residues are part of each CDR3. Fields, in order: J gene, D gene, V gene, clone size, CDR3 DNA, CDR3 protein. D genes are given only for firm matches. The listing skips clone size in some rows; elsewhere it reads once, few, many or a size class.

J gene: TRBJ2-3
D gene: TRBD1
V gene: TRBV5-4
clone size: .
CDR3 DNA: TGTGCCAGCAGCTTGGACGGTCAGGGGGCCACAGATACGCAGTATTTT
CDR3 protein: CASSLDGQGATDTQYF

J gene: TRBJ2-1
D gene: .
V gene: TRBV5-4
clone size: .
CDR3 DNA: TGTGCCAGCAGCTCGAGGCTTAGCTCCTACAATGAGCAGTTCTTC
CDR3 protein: CASSSRLSSYNEQFF

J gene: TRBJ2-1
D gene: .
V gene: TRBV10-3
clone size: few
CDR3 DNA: TGTGCCATCAGTGAGTTTCCTCAAGAGGGGCAGTTCTTC
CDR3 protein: CAISEFPQEGQFF

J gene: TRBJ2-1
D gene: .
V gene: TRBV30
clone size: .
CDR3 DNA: TGTGCCTGGAGTCCTTCCAATGAGCAGTTCTTC
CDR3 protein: CAWSPSNEQFF

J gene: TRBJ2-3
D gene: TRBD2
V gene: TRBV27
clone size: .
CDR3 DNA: TGTGCCAGCAGTTACCAAGCGGGGCCTAGCACAGATACGCAGTATTTT
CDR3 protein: CASSYQAGPSTDTQYF

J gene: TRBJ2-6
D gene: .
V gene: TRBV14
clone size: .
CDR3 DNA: TGTGCCAGCAGCTGGACATCAATCTCTGGGGCCAACGTCCTGACTTTC
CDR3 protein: CASSWTSISGANVLTF

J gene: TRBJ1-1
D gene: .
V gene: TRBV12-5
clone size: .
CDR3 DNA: TGTGCTAGTGGTTTGGGGGGGACAGAAGCTTTCTTT
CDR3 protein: CASGLGGTEAFF

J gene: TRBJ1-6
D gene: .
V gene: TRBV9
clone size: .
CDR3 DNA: TGTGCCAGCAGCGTAGATGACACAAGCAATTCACCCCTCCACTTT
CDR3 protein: CASSVDDTSNSPLHF

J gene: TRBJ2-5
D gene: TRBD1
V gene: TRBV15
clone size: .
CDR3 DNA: TGTGCCACCAGCGTCGATAGGGGACAGCGGAGGACCCAGTACTTC
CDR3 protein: CATSVDRGQRRTQYF

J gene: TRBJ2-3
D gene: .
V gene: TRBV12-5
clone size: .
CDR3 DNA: TGTGCTAGTGGACTGACAGAGAGTGCCACAGATACGCAGTATTTT
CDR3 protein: CASGLTESATDTQYF

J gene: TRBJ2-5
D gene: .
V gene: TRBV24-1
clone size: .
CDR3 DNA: TGTGCCACCAGTGATCCATTCGGACAGCTACAAGAGACCCAGTACTTC
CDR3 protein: CATSDPFGQLQETQYF

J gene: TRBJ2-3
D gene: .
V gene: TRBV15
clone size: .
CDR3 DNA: TGTGCCACCAGCAGAGATGACCAGGATGCTGATACGCAGTATTTT
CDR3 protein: CATSRDDQDADTQYF

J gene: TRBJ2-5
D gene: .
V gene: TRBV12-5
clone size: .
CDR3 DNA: TGTGCTAGTGGTTCCCCCTCTCTTTCGGGGGAGACCCAGTACTTC
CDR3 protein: CASGSPSLSGETQYF

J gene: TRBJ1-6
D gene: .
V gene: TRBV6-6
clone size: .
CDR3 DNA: TGTGCCAGCAGACCTCCCGACACACTGAATTCACCCCTCCACTTT
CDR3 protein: CASRPPDTLNSPLHF

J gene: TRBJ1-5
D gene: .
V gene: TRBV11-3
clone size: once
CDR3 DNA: TGTGCCAGCAGCTTACCCTTGGCGGGACGAAATCAGCCCCAGCATTTT
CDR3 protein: CASSLPLAGRNQPQHF

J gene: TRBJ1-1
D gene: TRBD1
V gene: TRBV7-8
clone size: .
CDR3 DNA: TGTGCCAGCAGCCCCGGGACAGGGGGCTGGGGGAACACTGAAGCTTTCTTT
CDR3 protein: CASSPGTGGWGNTEAFF

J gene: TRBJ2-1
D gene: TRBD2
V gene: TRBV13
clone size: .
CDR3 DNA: TGTGCCAGCAGCTTGGCACACCACCGGGGACTAGCGGGGGGCCCCAGCTCCTACAATGAGCAGTTCTTC
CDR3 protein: CASSLAHHRGLAGGPSSYNEQFF

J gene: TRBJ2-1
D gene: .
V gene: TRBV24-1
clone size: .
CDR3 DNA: TGTGCCACCAGTGCGGGACTCGGCGGCCGGGTCAATGAGCAGTTCTTC
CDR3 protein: CATSAGLGGRVNEQFF